The rows below give T cell receptor beta chains drawn from one sample of a study of shared clonotypes between healthy human individuals. Clones were sequenced by immunoSEQ multiplex PCR, and TCRdb holds only the in-frame ones, with some missing. The sample lists 2 million to 2.5 million clones; about 94% were seen once. The sequenced sample was naive CD4+ T cells sorted from blood. These receptors came from a man aged 18 to 35 in good health. Each CDR3 is given with its conserved first and last residue. The D gene is left open where the match is weak. Clone sizes are given selectively: once, few, many, or a class where the clone is expanded.

TRBV2	TRBJ2-7	NA	NA	CASSAEGRGLSYEQYF	TGTGCCAGCAGTGCGGAGGGGCGGGGGCTCTCCTACGAGCAGTACTTC
TRBV29-1	TRBJ1-1	NA	NA	CSVEWGADTEAFF	TGCAGCGTTGAGTGGGGGGCAGACACTGAAGCTTTCTTT
TRBV21-1	TRBJ2-7	NA	NA	CASSTVRTGRSYEQYF	TGTGCCAGCAGCACAGTCCGGACAGGGAGGTCCTACGAGCAGTACTTC
TRBV5-6	TRBJ1-2	NA	NA	CASSLGVGYTF	TGTGCCAGCAGCTTAGGGGTTGGCTACACCTTC
TRBV6-6	TRBJ1-6	few	TRBD1	CASTQTGRDNSPLHF	TGTGCCAGCACCCAGACAGGGCGCGATAATTCACCCCTCCACTTT
TRBV6-9	TRBJ2-3	NA	NA	CASKPGKTLTDTQYF	TGTGCCAGCAAGCCAGGAAAAACTCTCACAGATACGCAGTATTTT
TRBV6-1	TRBJ1-1	NA	NA	CASSTSSTEAFF	TGTGCCAGCAGTACATCATCCACTGAAGCTTTCTTT
TRBV5-6	TRBJ2-7	once	NA	CASSYRGGSSYEQYF	TGTGCCAGCAGCTACAGGGGGGGTAGCTCCTACGAGCAGTACTTC
TRBV7-3	TRBJ2-6	NA	NA	CASRPYSGANVLTF	TGTGCCAGCAGACCTTACTCTGGGGCCAACGTCCTGACTTTC
TRBV5-1	TRBJ2-7	NA	TRBD1	CASSVLGQGVSEQYF	TGCGCCAGCAGCGTTTTGGGACAGGGGGTTTCGGAGCAGTACTTC
TRBV6-1	TRBJ1-2	NA	NA	CASSHGPYGYTF	TGTGCCAGCAGCCACGGGCCCTATGGCTACACCTTC
TRBV5-5	TRBJ1-1	NA	NA	CASSPSPSGGTEAFF	TGTGCCAGCAGCCCGTCCCCCTCTGGGGGCACTGAAGCTTTCTTT
TRBV5-1	TRBJ1-1	NA	TRBD1	CASSDPAGQRNTEAFF	TGCGCCAGCAGCGATCCCGCGGGACAGAGGAACACTGAAGCTTTCTTT
TRBV30	TRBJ2-7	NA	TRBD2	CAWSPSGRISYEQYF	TGTGCCTGGAGTCCTAGCGGGAGGATTTCCTACGAGCAGTACTTC
TRBV5-4	TRBJ2-3	once	NA	CASSLDLMSTDTQYF	TGTGCCAGCAGCTTGGACTTGATGAGCACAGATACGCAGTATTTT
TRBV6-5	TRBJ1-5	NA	NA	CASSTGLQPQHF	TGTGCCAGCTCGACAGGACTCCAACCCCAGCATTTT
TRBV6-4	TRBJ1-6	NA	NA	CASRGTKGTLHF	TGTGCCAGCAGGGGCACTAAGGGCACCCTCCACTTT
TRBV6-5	TRBJ2-5	NA	TRBD2	CASTNLAGGGETQYF	TGTGCCAGCACCAACCTAGCGGGAGGGGGCGAGACCCAGTACTTC
TRBV2	TRBJ1-5	NA	NA	CASSEGHGRQPQHF	TGTGCCAGCAGTGAAGGGCACGGACGTCAGCCCCAGCATTTT
TRBV6-5	TRBJ2-5	NA	NA	CASSVGGVGETQYF	TGTGCCAGCAGCGTGGGCGGGGTCGGGGAGACCCAGTACTTC
TRBV2	TRBJ1-5	once	NA	CASSELDKGYQPQHF	TGTGCCAGCAGTGAACTGGACAAGGGTTATCAGCCCCAGCATTTT
TRBV2	TRBJ2-3	NA	NA	CASSGVITDTQYF	TGTGCCAGCAGTGGGGTGATCACAGATACGCAGTATTTT
TRBV7-3	TRBJ1-6	NA	NA	CASSEYNSPLHF	TGTGCCAGCAGCGAGTATAATTCACCCCTCCACTTT
TRBV4-3	TRBJ1-2	NA	NA	CASSQGRITYGYTF	TGCGCCAGCAGCCAGGGTCGGATCACCTATGGCTACACCTTC
TRBV7-9	TRBJ2-3	NA	NA	CASSPGPSTDTQYF	TGTGCCAGCAGCCCCGGGCCTAGCACAGATACGCAGTATTTT
TRBV5-1	TRBJ2-5	NA	NA	CASSPWGVAQETQYF	TGCGCCAGCAGCCCGTGGGGGGTAGCGCAAGAGACCCAGTACTTC
TRBV19	TRBJ2-3	NA	NA	CASIGGGGITDTQYF	TGTGCCAGTATTGGGGGTGGAGGGATCACAGATACGCAGTATTTT